This T cell receptor beta chain appears in the sequencing data of a study of cytomegalovirus exposure and HLA in healthy donors. Study at large: Prior work identified under 130 million unique TCR beta sequences in 150 million to 200 million T cells.

V was pared by 5 bases and J by 0 bases, with 8 bases of the junction left unmatched. The CDR3 has 16 residues. Germline values: CDR1 SGHAT, CDR2 FQNNGV. The PCR used 60 Vbeta and 13 Jbeta primers. In the original processing: In a later analysis, of tens of millions of unique beta chains, around 9.9 million appeared in at least two donors. Here immunoSEQ multiplex PCR was the method, and the copy in TCRdb shows in-frame clones only, minus some. V, J and clone size are those of that table, while D and trimming were read from the DNA. The sample lists fewer than 250,000 clones, about 77% occurring once. Study results and caveats: In an earlier analysis, productive rearrangement rates for most beta V segments clustered near 87% or 30%. Presence/absence results assume similar sequencing depth per donor, which may not hold.

Note on this clone: Its antigen is still unknown.

Sequencing was done on a sample of PBMCs. The TCR was taken from a man younger than 45 in good health and CMV-seropositive. The V and J genes are TRBV11-2 and TRBJ2-3; 7 bases line up with TRBD1. CDR3 sequence (DNA): TGTGCCAGCAGCCCAACAGGGGTTATTAGCACAGATACGCAGTATTTT. Amino acid sequence: CASSPTGVISTDTQYF.